This entry lists 8 T cell receptor beta chains sequenced from one sample in a study of shared clonotypes between healthy human individuals. Produced via immunoSEQ multiplex PCR; TCRdb's table is partial and in-frame only. This sample has under 2.5 million clones, with roughly 90% found just once. The sample consisted of naive CD4+ T cells from PBMCs. Subset given: CD45RA+ positively selected. These receptors came from a man between 18 and 29 years old in good health. Some clones in this sample may be carry-over from other donors' samples.

V and J are TRBV5-1 and TRBJ2-7; a weak D match, TRBD1 (6 bases). From germline, CDR1 is SGHRS and CDR2 YFSETQ. There are 13 residues in the CDR3. Trimming left V 7 bases short and J 3 bases short, with 14 bases between. CDR3 amino acids: CASRQGTHYEQYF. CDR3 in DNA: TGCGCCAGCCGCCAGGGGACCCACTACGAGCAGTACTTC. The entire variable domain, with the rest obtained from reference TRBV5-1 and TRBJ2-7, is as follows: KAGVTQTPRYLIKTRGQQVTLSCSPISGHRSVSWYQQTPGQGLQFLFEYFSETQRNKGNFPGRFSGRQFSNSRSEMNVSTLELGDSALYLCASRQGTHYEQYFGPGTRLTVT.

The chain has TRBV7-3 and TRBJ2-3; TRBD1 or TRBD2 may be the D gene (5 bases each). Germline V gene sequence: CDR1 SGHTA, CDR2 FQGTGA. The CDR3 has 15 residues. The V gene lost 1 base and the J gene lost 3 bases, with 11 bases spanning the gap. Here the CDR3 reads CASSLSQGETDTQYF. The CDR3 DNA follows: TGTGCCAGCAGCTTAAGCCAAGGGGAGACAGATACGCAGTATTTT.

The chain carries TRBV28 and TRBJ2-5; D unresolved. Between the trimmed V and J ends, which lost 6 bases and 5 bases, there was a span of 10 bases. The germline CDR1 and CDR2 sequences are MDHEN and SYDVKM. The CDR3 spans 12 residues. The CDR3 DNA is TGTGCCAGCAGCTCGGTTGGGGAGACCCAGTACTTC. It encodes CASSSVGETQYF.

V gene TRBV5-1 combines with J gene TRBJ1-1; D ambiguous. The germline V gene encodes CDR1 SGHRS and CDR2 YFSETQ. This CDR3 contains 13 residues. V was shortened by 1 base and J by 4 bases, with 8 bases between the two germline ends. The CDR3, as DNA: TGCGCCAGCAGCTTGTTGCAGGCCACTGAAGCTTTCTTT. As protein: CASSLLQATEAFF.

The chain uses TRBV29-1 and TRBJ1-1; the D is unclear. Per the germline V gene, CDR1 is SQVTM and CDR2 is ANQGSEA. The CDR3 has 9 residues. Between the trimmed V and J ends, which lost 6 bases and 10 bases, there was a span of 9 bases. CDR3 in DNA: TGCAGCGTGGAGGGCCGAGCTTTCTTT. It translates to CSVEGRAFF.

This chain connects TRBV7-9 to TRBJ1-4; 8 bases are a match to TRBD1. V shed 4 bases and J 5 bases; nucleotides not matched to a gene: 6. The germline CDR1 and CDR2 sequences are SEHNR and FQNEAQ (reference sequence). There are 15 residues in the CDR3. The CDR3 protein is CASSSVTGGNEKLFF. CDR3 sequence (DNA): TGTGCCAGCAGCTCCGTAACAGGGGGGAATGAAAAACTGTTTTTT.

This clone came up once. CDR3 in DNA: TGTGCCAGCTCACCAGCCAGGGGGGACCCTTTGCATCAGCCCCAGCATTTT. Translating gives CASSPARGDPLHQPQHF. This rearrangement joins TRBV18 to TRBJ1-5, with 7 bases lining up with TRBD1. This CDR3 contains 17 residues. CDR1 is KGHSH, CDR2 LQKENI, per germline. The V and J ends lost 2 bases and 5 bases, in that order; junction bases with no gene match: 12.

V gene TRBV7-2 combines with J gene TRBJ2-3; 12 positions agree with TRBD2. The CDR3 totals 17 residues. Trimming removed 4 bases from V and 4 bases from J; junction bases left unmatched: 9. CDR1 is SGHTA, CDR2 FQGNSA, per germline. The CDR3 DNA sequence: TGTGCCAGCAGCTCTCGAGGGACTAGCGGGCCCCCAGATACGCAGTATTTT. It translates to CASSSRGTSGPPDTQYF.